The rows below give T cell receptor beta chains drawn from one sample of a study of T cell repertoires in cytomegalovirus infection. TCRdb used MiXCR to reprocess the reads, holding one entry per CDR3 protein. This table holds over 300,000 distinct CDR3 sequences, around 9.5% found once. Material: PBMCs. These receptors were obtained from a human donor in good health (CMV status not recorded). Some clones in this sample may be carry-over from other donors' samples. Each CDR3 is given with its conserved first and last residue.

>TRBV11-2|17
CASSLSGGAGAKETQYF
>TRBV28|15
CASSPPGLKGEKLFF
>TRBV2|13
CASAGASNQPQHF
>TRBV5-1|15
CASSWGQGQTTEAFF
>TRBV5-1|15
CASSGDSAYGNTIYF
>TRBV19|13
CASKGTGDQPQHF
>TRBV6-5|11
CASSYYDEQYF
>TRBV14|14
CASSLLLGKGEAFF
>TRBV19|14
CATSRGTGRYGYTF
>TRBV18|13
CASSLQGHYGYTF
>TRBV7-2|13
CASSLRSEAEAFF
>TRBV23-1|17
CASSQPGRAPGPYEQYF
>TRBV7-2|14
CASSRQGDGQPQHF
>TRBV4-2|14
CASSQVGGQETQYF
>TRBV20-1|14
CSALGRGSSYEQYF
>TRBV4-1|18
CASSQEHAGSSYNSPLHF
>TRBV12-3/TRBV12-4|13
CASRSDTNNEQFF
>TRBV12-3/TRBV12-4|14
CASSRTSGRDTQYF
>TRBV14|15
CASRHSGGLWYEQYF
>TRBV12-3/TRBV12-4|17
CASSSRQERSYNSPLHF
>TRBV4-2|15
CASRVAPSSYNEQFF
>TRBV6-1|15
CASSLDRGGTDTQYF
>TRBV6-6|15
CASSDNRNRYTEAFF
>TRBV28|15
CASPLPRGINSPLHF
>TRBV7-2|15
CASSLATGQRNTIYF
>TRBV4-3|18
CASSQSSLAGGPGDTQYF
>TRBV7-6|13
CASTQGGVETQYF
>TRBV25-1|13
CASSDLKTGPQHF